These 14 T cell receptor beta chains were sequenced from one sample in a study of cytomegalovirus exposure and HLA in healthy donors. The repertoire was sequenced with immunoSEQ multiplex PCR; TCRdb's copy has only in-frame clones and lacks some. The data hold more than 95,000 clones, with around 95% observed a single time. Sequenced: PBMCs. These receptors all come from a man between 18 and 29 years old in good health and CMV-seronegative.

The chain has TRBV18 and TRBJ2-1; weak D call: TRBD1 (5 bases). This CDR3 is 16 amino acids long. Germline lookup yields CDR1 KGHSH and CDR2 LQKENI. V lost 1 base and J lost 5, with 15 bases in between. CDR3: CASSPQAQVRDNEQFF. The CDR3 region has the DNA TGTGCCAGCTCACCACAGGCACAGGTCCGGGACAATGAGCAGTTCTTC.

The chain uses TRBV11-2 and TRBJ1-5; 8 bases align to TRBD1. Germline CDR1 SGHAT, CDR2 FQNNGV. V shed 0 bases and J 7 bases; nucleotides not matched to a gene: 5. The CDR3 is 15 residues long. CDR3 sequence: CASSLEGRGHQPQHF. CDR3 nucleotide sequence: TGTGCCAGCAGCTTAGAGGGCAGGGGGCACCAGCCCCAGCATTTT.

The chain uses TRBV18 and TRBJ2-1, with 8 bases lining up with TRBD1. Germline-derived CDR1 and CDR2 are KGHSH and LQKENI. V lost 3 bases and J lost 6; bases outside the gene matches: 7. The length of the CDR3 is 15 residues. For the CDR3, the DNA is TGTGCCAGCTCACCTGGACAGGGCAGTAGCAATGAGCAGTTCTTC. It translates to CASSPGQGSSNEQFF.

This chain links TRBV7-2 with TRBJ2-1; D is possibly TRBD2 (6 bases). Deletions cut 4 bases from V and 3 bases from J, with 10 bases between. The germline V gene has CDR1 SGHTA and CDR2 FQGNSA. The CDR3 extends over 14 amino acids. The CDR3 is CASSSLADYNEQFF. The CDR3 DNA follows: TGTGCCAGCAGCTCCTTAGCGGACTACAATGAGCAGTTCTTC.

This sequence joins TRBV4-3 and TRBJ2-7; TRBD2 aligns across 7 bases. Germline V gene sequence: CDR1 LGHNA, CDR2 YSLEER. The CDR3 is 15 residues long. V shed 4 bases, J shed 2 bases, and the junction held 8 bases outside the gene matches. CDR3 sequence (DNA): TGCGCCAGCAGCCGAAGCGGGGACTTACCCTACGAGCAGTACTTC. Protein sequence: CASSRSGDLPYEQYF.

V usage is TRBV19 and J usage is TRBJ2-1; possible D gene TRBD1, 6 bases. Trimming took 8 bases from V and 2 from J, leaving 13 bases between them. The length of the CDR3 is 14 residues. The germline gives CDR1 LNHDA, CDR2 SQIVND (reference sequence). The CDR3 coding sequence is TGTGCCAGTCAAATCAGGGGAACCTACAATGAGCAGTTCTTC. Amino acids: CASQIRGTYNEQFF.

The chain recombines TRBV19 with TRBJ2-2, with TRBD1 matching over 10 bases. Germline loops: CDR1 LNHDA, CDR2 SQIVND (reference sequence). Trimming cost V 10 bases and J 8 bases; bases outside gene matches: 7. This CDR3 comprises 13 residues. This CDR3 reads CAIRDRGSGELFF. For the CDR3, the DNA is TGTGCCATCCGGGACAGGGGTAGTGGGGAGCTGTTTTTT.

The chain joins TRBV13 to TRBJ2-7; 10 positions agree with TRBD2. V dropped 3 bases and J dropped 4; count of bases not matched to a gene: 3. The CDR3 totals 14 residues. Germline V lookup: CDR1 PRHDT, CDR2 FYEKMQ (reference sequence). The DNA for the CDR3 is TGTGCCAGCAGCTTGCGACTAGCGGGTTACGAGCAGTACTTC. It is translated as CASSLRLAGYEQYF.

The chain links TRBV4-2 to TRBJ2-7, with D tentatively TRBD2 (7 bases). Germline assignment: CDR1 LGHNA and CDR2 YNFKEQ. Trimming shortened V by 1 base and J by 6 bases, and 16 bases separated the two germline ends. The CDR3 loop spans 15 amino acids. In nucleotides, the CDR3 is TGTGCCAGCAGCCAAGTGGGGGGGCAGGGAGGCGAGCAGTACTTC. Translated: CASSQVGGQGGEQYF.

The CDR3 region is CAWSPTGAGTGVFWQPQHF. DNA of the CDR3: TGTGCCTGGAGTCCAACGGGGGCCGGGACAGGGGTATTTTGGCAGCCCCAGCATTTT. The chain recombines TRBV30 with TRBJ1-5; 10 nucleotides match TRBD1. The ends lost 2 bases at V and 7 bases at J; junction bases unmatched: 20. The CDR3 sequence is 19 residues long. Per the germline V gene, CDR1 is GTSNPN and CDR2 is SVGIG (reference sequence).

This clone was detected once. This CDR3 is also generated by other DNA sequences in the sample. The gene calls are TRBV7-3 and TRBJ2-7; weak D call: TRBD2 (6 bases). CDR1 and CDR2 from the germline V gene are SGHTA and FQGTGA. This CDR3 region has 14 residues. The ends were cut back, 0 bases at V and 0 bases at J, with 6 bases in the middle. The DNA of the CDR3 is TGTGCCAGCAGCTTAACCGGGGGCTCCTACGAGCAGTACTTC. It encodes CASSLTGGSYEQYF.

The rearrangement links TRBV30 to TRBJ1-5; 9 bases match TRBD1. CDR3 size: 14 residues. Germline assignment: CDR1 GTSNPN and CDR2 SVGIG (reference sequence). V gave up 2 bases and J gave up 5 bases; unmatched junction bases: 4. The DNA of the CDR3 is TGTGCCTGGAGTCGCGGGACAGGGTATCAGCCCCAGCATTTT. It translates to CAWSRGTGYQPQHF. The full variable domain, completed using reference TRBV30 and TRBJ1-5, is SQTIHQWPATLVQPVGSPLSLECTVEGTSNPNLYWYRQAAGRGLQLLFYSVGIGQISSEVPQNLSASRPQDRQFILSSKKLLLSDSGFYLCAWSRGTGYQPQHFGDGTRLSIL.

In this sample, this clone turned up once. The J gene is TRBJ2-7, the V gene TRBV14, with 10 nucleotides matching TRBD2. This CDR3 spans 14 amino acids. J was trimmed by 6 bases and V by 4 bases; bases with no gene match: 6. In germline, CDR1 is SGHDN, CDR2 FVKESK. This CDR3 is CASSLLAGTSEQYF. DNA of the CDR3: TGTGCCAGCAGCCTACTAGCGGGAACTAGCGAGCAGTACTTC.

The J gene is TRBJ2-3, the V gene TRBV4-1, with 9 bases lining up with TRBD1. Looked up from germline, CDR1 is MGHRA and CDR2 is YSYEKL. This CDR3 spans 18 amino acids. Trimming took 4 bases from V and 3 from J; bases not matched to a gene: 14. This CDR3 reads CASSREPFDRGSTDTQYF. The CDR3 DNA follows: TGCGCCAGCAGCCGGGAACCATTCGACAGGGGGAGTACAGATACGCAGTATTTT.